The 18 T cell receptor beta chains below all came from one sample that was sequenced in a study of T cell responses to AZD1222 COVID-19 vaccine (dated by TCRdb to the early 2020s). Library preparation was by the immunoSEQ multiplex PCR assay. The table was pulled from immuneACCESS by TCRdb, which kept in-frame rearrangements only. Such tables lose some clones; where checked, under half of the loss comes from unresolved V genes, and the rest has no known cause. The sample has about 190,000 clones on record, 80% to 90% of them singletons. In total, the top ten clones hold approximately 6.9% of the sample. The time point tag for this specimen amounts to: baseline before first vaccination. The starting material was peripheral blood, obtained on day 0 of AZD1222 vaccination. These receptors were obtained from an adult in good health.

The CDR3 bases are TGTGCCAGCTCGAGGCTTTCCGGCGGCGAGCAGTACGTC. This encodes CASSRLSGGEQYV. The chain combines TRBV18 with TRBJ2-7; D is ambiguous. Trimming removed 6 bases at V and 6 bases at J, with 15 bases between. CDR3 length: 13 residues. Germline V gene lookup returns CDR1 KGHSH and CDR2 LQKENI.

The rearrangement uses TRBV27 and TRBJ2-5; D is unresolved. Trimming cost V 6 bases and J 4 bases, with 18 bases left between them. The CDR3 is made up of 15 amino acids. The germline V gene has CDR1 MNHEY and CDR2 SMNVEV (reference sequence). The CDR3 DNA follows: TGTGCCAGCAGCCCTGCAGGCTCGAGAGTAGAGACCCAGTACTTC. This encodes CASSPAGSRVETQYF.

This CDR3 reads CATSIDRAGQPQHF. CDR3 DNA: TGTGCCACCAGCATTGACAGGGCGGGTCAGCCCCAGCATTTT. The chain couples TRBV15 to TRBJ1-5; 7 bases line up with TRBD1. V was clipped by 4 bases and J by 6 bases; unmatched bases: 6. Germline loops: CDR1 LNHNV, CDR2 YYDKDF (reference sequence). This CDR3 is 14 amino acids long.

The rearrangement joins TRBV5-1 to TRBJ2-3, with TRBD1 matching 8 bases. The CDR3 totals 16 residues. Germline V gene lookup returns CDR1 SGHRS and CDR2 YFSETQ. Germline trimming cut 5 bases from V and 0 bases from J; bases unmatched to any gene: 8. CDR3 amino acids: CASRATGVISTDTQYF. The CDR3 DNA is TGCGCCAGCAGAGCGACAGGGGTGATTAGCACAGATACGCAGTATTTT.

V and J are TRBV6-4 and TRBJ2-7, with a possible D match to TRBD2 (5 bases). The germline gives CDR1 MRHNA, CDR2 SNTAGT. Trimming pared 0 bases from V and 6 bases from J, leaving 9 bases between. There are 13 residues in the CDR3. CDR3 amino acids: CASSDSKGSEQYV. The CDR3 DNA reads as TGTGCCAGCAGTGACTCGAAAGGGAGCGAGCAGTACGTC.

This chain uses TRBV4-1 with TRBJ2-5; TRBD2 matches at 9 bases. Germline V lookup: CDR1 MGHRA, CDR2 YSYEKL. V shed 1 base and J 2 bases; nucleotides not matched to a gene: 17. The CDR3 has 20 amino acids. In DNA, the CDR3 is TGCGCCAGCAGCCAAGGCGGCCTAGCGGGGCCGTACAAAAGGCAAGAGACCCAGTACTTC. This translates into CASSQGGLAGPYKRQETQYF.

CDR3: CASSVAASGGTDTQYF. Here the CDR3 DNA reads TGTGCCAGCAGCGTAGCGGCGAGTGGTGGGACAGATACGCAGTATTTT. The chain couples TRBV9 to TRBJ2-3; D uncertain. V lost 0 bases and J lost 3, with 14 bases in between. The CDR3 is 16 residues long. Germline CDR1 is SGDLS and CDR2 is YYNGEE.

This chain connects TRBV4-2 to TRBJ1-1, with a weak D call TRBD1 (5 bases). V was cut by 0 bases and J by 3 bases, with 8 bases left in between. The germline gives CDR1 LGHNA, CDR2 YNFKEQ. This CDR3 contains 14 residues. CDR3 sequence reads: CASSQDGDHTEAFF. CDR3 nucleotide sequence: TGTGCCAGCAGCCAAGACGGGGACCACACTGAAGCTTTCTTT.

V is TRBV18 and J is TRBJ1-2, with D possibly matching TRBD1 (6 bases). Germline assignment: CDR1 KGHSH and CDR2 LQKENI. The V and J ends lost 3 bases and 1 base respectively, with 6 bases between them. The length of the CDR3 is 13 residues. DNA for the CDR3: TGTGCCAGCTCACCGGACAGTAACTATGGCTACACCTTC. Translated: CASSPDSNYGYTF.

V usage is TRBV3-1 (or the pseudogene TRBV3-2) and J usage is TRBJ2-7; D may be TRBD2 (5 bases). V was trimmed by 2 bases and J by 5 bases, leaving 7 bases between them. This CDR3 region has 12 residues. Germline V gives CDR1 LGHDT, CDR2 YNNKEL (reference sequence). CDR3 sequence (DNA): TGTGCCAGCAGCCAACTCGGGAACGAGCAGTACTTC. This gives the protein CASSQLGNEQYF.

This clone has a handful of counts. The CDR3 loop is CASSLDQASSYEQYF. The CDR3 nucleotides are TGTGCCAGCAGCTTGGATCAGGCGAGCTCCTACGAGCAGTACTTC. The V and J genes are TRBV5-4 and TRBJ2-7; D unclear. Trimming left V 0 bases short and J 0 bases short, with 10 bases between. The CDR3 consists of 15 residues. The V gene's germline CDR1 is SGHNT and CDR2 YYREEE (reference sequence).

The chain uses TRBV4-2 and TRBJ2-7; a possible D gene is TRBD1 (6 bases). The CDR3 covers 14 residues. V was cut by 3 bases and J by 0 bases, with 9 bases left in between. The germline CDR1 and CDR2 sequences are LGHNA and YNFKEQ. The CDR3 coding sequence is TGTGCCAGCAGCCACGGGACAAGCTCCTACGAGCAGTACTTC. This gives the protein CASSHGTSSYEQYF.

CDR3 loop: CASTDGASGANVLTF. In DNA, the CDR3 is TGTGCCAGTACCGACGGAGCCTCTGGGGCCAACGTCCTGACTTTC. The chain is built from TRBV19 and TRBJ2-6; D is uncertain. The CDR3 is 15 residues long. Germline CDR1 reads LNHDA; CDR2 reads SQIVND (reference sequence). V lost 7 bases and J 0 bases, leaving 10 bases between the germline ends.

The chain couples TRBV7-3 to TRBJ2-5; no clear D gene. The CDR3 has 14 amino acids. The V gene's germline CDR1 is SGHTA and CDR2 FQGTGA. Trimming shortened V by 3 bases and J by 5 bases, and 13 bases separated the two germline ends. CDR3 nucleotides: TGTGCCAGCAGCTTCGGTGAACAAGGGGAGACCCAGTACTTC. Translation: CASSFGEQGETQYF.

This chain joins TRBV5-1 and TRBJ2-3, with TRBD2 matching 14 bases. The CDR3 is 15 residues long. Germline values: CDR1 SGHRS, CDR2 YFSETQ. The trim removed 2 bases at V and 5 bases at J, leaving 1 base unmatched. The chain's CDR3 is CASSLGTSGGDTQYF. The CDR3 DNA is TGCGCCAGCAGCTTAGGGACTAGCGGGGGAGATACGCAGTATTTT.

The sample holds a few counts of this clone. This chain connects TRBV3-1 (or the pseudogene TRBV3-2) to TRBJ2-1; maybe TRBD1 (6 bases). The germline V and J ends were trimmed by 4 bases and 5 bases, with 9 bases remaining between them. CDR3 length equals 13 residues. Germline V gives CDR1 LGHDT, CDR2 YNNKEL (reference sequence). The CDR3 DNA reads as TGTGCCAGCAGCCCGGACAGTCACAATGAGCAGTTCTTC. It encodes CASSPDSHNEQFF.

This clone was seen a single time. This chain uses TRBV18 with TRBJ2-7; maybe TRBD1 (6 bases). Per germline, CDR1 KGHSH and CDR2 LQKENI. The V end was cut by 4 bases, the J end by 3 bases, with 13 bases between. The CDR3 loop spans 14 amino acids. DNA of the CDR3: TGTGCCAGCTCACTTCCCCAGGGGATCTACGAGCAGTACGTC. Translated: CASSLPQGIYEQYV.

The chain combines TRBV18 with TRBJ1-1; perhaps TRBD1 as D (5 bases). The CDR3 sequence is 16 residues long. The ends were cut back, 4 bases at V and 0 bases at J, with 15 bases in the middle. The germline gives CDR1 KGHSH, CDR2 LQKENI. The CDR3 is CASSRQSDSLNTEAFF. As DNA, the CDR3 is TGTGCCAGCTCACGACAAAGCGACAGTCTGAACACTGAAGCTTTCTTT.